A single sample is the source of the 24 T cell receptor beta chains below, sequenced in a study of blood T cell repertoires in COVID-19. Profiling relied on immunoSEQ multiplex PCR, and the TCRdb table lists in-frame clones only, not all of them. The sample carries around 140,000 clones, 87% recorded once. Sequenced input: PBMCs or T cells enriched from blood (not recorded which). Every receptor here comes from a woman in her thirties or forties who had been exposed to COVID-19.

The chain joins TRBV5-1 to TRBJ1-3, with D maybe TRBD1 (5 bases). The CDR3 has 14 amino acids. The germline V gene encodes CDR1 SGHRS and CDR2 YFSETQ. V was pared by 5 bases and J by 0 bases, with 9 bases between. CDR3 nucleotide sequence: TGCGCCAGCAGTACAGGCACCTCTGGAAACACCATATATTTT. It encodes CASSTGTSGNTIYF. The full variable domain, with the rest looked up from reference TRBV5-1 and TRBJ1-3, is KAGVTQTPRYLIKTRGQQVTLSCSPISGHRSVSWYQQTPGQGLQFLFEYFSETQRNKGNFPGRFSGRQFSNSRSEMNVSTLELGDSALYLCASSTGTSGNTIYFGEGSWLTVV.

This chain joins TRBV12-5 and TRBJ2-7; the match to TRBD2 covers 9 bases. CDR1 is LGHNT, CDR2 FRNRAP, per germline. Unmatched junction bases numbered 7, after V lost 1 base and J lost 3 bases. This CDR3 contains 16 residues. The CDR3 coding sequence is TGTGCTAGTGGTTTGGCAATAGCGGGGGTTGACTACGAGCAGTACTTC. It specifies CASGLAIAGVDYEQYF.

The CDR3 DNA is TGTGCCAGCAGCTTTCGGACTAGCGGGAGGTACGAGCAGTACTTC. Translated: CASSFRTSGRYEQYF. This rearrangement joins TRBV7-9 to TRBJ2-7; TRBD2 matches 14 bases. The V and J ends lost 3 bases and 4 bases, in that order; junction bases with no gene match: 2. The CDR3 extends over 15 amino acids. Germline V gene data show CDR1 as SEHNR and CDR2 as FQNEAQ (reference sequence).

CDR3: CASSSTGYTEAFF. In nucleotides, the CDR3 is TGCGCCAGCAGCTCGACAGGGTACACTGAAGCTTTCTTT. The genes are TRBV5-1 and TRBJ1-1, with 7 bases fitting TRBD1. The CDR3 has 13 amino acids. Losses at the gene ends were 3 bases for V and 3 bases for J; bases not matched to a gene: 2. Looked up from germline, CDR1 is SGHRS and CDR2 is YFSETQ.

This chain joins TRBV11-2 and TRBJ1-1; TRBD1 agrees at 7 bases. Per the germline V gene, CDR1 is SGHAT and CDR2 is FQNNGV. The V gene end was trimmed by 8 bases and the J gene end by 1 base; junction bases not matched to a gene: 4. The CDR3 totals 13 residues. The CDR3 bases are TGTGCCAGCCGATACAGGGGGAACACTGAAGCTTTCTTT. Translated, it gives CASRYRGNTEAFF.

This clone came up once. The CDR3 DNA sequence: TGCAGCGTTCAGGGATTAGACAGGGGGAGTTACAATGAGCAGTTCTTC. This translates into CSVQGLDRGSYNEQFF. The J gene is TRBJ2-1, the V gene TRBV29-1, with 9 bases aligning to TRBD1. The J segment lost 4 bases and the V segment lost 5 bases, leaving 12 bases of the junction unmatched. The CDR3 is 16 residues long. CDR1 is SQVTM and CDR2 is ANQGSEA in the germline V gene.

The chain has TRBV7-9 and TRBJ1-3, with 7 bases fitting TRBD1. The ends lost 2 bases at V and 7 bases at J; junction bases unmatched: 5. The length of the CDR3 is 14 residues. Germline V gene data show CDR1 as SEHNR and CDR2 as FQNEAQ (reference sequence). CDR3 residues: CASSLTQGGNTIYF. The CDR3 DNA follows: TGTGCCAGCAGCTTAACCCAGGGGGGCAACACCATATATTTT.

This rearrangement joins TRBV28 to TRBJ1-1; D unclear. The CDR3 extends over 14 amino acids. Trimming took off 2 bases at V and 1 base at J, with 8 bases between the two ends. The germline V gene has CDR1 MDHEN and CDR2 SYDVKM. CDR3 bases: TGTGCCAGCAGTTTACTCCAGTCGAACACTGAAGCTTTCTTT. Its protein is CASSLLQSNTEAFF.

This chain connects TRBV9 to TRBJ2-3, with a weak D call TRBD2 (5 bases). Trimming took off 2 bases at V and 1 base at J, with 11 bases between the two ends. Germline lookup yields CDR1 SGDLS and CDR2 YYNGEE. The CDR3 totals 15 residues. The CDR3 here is CASSVDSQGTDTQYF. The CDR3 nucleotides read TGTGCCAGCAGCGTGGACTCCCAAGGCACAGATACGCAGTATTTT.

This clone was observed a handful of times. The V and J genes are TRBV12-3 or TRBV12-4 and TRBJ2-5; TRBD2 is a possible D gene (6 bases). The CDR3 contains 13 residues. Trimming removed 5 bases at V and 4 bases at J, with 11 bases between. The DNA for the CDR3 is TGTGCCAGCAGTCGGGACTTCCCAGAGACCCAGTACTTC. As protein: CASSRDFPETQYF.

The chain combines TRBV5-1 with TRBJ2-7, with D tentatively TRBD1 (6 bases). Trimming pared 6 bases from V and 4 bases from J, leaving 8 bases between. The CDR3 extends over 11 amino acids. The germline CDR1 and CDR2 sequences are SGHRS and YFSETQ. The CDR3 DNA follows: TGCGCCAGCAAGGGGGAGTACGAGCAGTACTTC. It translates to CASKGEYEQYF.

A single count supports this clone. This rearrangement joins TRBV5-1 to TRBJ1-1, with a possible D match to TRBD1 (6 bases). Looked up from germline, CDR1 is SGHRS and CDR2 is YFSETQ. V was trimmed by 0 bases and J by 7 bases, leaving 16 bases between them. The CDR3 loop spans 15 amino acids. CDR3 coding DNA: TGCGCCAGCAGCTTGGGGGGGATCCAGGACAGTGAAGCTTTCTTT. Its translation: CASSLGGIQDSEAFF.

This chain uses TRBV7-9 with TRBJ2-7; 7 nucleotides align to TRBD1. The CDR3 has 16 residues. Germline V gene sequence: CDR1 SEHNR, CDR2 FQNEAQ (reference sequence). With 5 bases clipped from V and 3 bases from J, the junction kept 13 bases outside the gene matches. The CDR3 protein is CASSLALGTAIYEQYF. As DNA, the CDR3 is TGTGCCAGCAGCCTGGCCCTCGGGACAGCTATCTACGAGCAGTACTTC.

The CDR3 reads CASSLGQGNTEAFF. For the CDR3, the DNA is TGTGCCAGCTCACTCGGACAGGGGAACACTGAAGCTTTCTTT. V and J are TRBV18 and TRBJ1-1; TRBD1 aligns across 8 bases. The CDR3 is 14 amino acids. Germline V CDR1 and CDR2: KGHSH, LQKENI. V was pared by 4 bases and J by 1 base, with 2 bases of the junction left unmatched.

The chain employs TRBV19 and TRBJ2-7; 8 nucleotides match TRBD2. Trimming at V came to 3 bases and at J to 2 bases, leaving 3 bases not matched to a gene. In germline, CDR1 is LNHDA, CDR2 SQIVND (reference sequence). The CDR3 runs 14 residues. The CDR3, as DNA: TGTGCCAGTAGTATCTCGGGAGGGGCCTACGAGCAGTACTTC. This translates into CASSISGGAYEQYF.

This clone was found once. The CDR3 DNA reads TGTGCCAGCAGTGAAGCAGCCTGGGGCAACACCGGGGAGCTGTTTTTT. Translation gives CASSEAAWGNTGELFF. The chain has TRBV6-1 and TRBJ2-2, with D perhaps TRBD1 (5 bases). From germline, CDR1 is MNHNS and CDR2 SASEGT. CDR3 length equals 16 residues. The V end lost 0 bases, the J end lost 2 bases, and 10 bases lay between the germline ends.

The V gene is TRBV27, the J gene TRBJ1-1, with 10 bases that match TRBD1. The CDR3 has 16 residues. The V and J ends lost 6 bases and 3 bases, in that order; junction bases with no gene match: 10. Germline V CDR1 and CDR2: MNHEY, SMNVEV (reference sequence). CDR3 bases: TGTGCCAGCAGGACCGGGACAGGGGTCCGGTACACTGAAGCTTTCTTT. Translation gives CASRTGTGVRYTEAFF.

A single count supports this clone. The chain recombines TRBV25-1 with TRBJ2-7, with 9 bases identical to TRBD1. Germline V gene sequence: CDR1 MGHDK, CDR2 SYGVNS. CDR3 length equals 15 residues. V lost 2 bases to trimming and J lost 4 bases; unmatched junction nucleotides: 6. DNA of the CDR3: TGTGCCAGCAGTGAAGGACAGGGGTCTTGGTACGAGCAGTACTTC. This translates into CASSEGQGSWYEQYF.

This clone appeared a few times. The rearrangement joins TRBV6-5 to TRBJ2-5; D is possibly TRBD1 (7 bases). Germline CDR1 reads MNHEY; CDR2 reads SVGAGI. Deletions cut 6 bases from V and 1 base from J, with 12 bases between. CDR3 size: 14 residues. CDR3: CASRRGTAQETQYF. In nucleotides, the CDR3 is TGTGCCAGCAGACGCGGGACAGCCCAAGAGACCCAGTACTTC.

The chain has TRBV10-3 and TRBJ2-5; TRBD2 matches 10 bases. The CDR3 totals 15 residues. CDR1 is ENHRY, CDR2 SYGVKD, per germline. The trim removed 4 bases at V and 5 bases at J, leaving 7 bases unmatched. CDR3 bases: TGTGCCATCAGTGCTGGGACTAGCGTCCATGAGACCCAGTACTTC. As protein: CAISAGTSVHETQYF.

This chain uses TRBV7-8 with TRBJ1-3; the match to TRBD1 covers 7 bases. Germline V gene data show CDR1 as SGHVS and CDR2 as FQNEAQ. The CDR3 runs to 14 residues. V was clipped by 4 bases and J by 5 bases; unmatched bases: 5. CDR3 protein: CASSSRQGRNTIYF. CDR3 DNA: TGTGCCAGCAGCTCCCGACAGGGAAGAAACACCATATATTTT.

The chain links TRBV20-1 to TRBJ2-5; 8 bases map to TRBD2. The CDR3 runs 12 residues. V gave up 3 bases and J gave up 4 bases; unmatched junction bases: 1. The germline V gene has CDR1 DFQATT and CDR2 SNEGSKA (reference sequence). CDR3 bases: TGCAGTGCTAGTCTAGCGGGAGAGACCCAGTACTTC. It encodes CSASLAGETQYF.

CDR3 sequence: CASQFGDFGANSPLHF. The CDR3 DNA sequence: TGCGCCAGCCAATTCGGCGACTTTGGGGCCAATTCACCCCTCCACTTT. This chain joins TRBV5-1 and TRBJ1-6, with D maybe TRBD1 (5 bases). The germline V gene has CDR1 SGHRS and CDR2 YFSETQ. V lost 7 bases, J lost 7 bases, and 21 bases lay in between. The CDR3 sequence is 16 residues long.

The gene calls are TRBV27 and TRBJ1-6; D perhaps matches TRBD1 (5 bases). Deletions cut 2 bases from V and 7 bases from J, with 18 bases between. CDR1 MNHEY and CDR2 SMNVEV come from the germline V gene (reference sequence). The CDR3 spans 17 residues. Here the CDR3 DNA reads TGTGCCAGCAGTTTAGCGGGGAATGGGGCAGCGAATTCACCCCTCCACTTT. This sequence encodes CASSLAGNGAANSPLHF.